This TCR beta chain appears in the sequencing data of a study of PD-1 blockade in classical Hodgkin lymphoma. Overall study context: The study gave patients nivolumab 3 mg/kg intravenously every 2 weeks.

Time point here: cycle 4 day 1 (C4D1), after more than five weeks of nivolumab. Every patient was affected by relapse after autologous stem cell transplantation, while exposure to brentuximab vedotin was not uniform. CD4+ T cells were purified from thawed PBMCs by magnetic negative selection. Best response was recorded as complete response, partial response or progressive disease. The V end was cut by 5 bases, the J end by 3 bases, with 17 bases between. Germline V gene data show CDR1 as SGHAT and CDR2 as FQNNGV. The CDR3 consists of 16 residues. TCRdb keeps only in-frame clones here, not all; method: immunoSEQ multiplex PCR. The sample gives about 22,000 clones, approximately 70% of which show up once; around 1.2% is in the top ten. Regarding the study as a whole: It was reported that newly diagnosed patients had less baseline TCR diversity than healthy donors. Sources of repertoire differences remain undefined, possibly disease activity or prior therapy.

Notes on this clone: Its matching antigen is unknown.

The source material was CD4+ T cells from blood, sampled before the fourth cycle of nivolumab. The TCR sequence derives from a human donor with classical Hodgkin lymphoma. The chain recombines TRBV11-2 with TRBJ1-3; a possible D gene is TRBD1 (5 bases). CDR3 DNA sequence: TGTGCCAGCAGCCCACGTCGGCAGGGTGGTGGAAACACCATATATTTT. It is translated as CASSPRRQGGGNTIYF.